These 8 T cell receptor beta chains were all obtained from the same sample, sequenced in a study of metastatic and nonmetastatic thyroid tumors. TCRdb re-called clones from the PCR reads using MiXCR. The sample shows about 64,000 clones, about 3.8% of them seen only once. Thyroid surgery had not been preceded by any treatment in any patient. The sample consisted of blood. The receptors were sampled from a female donor with papillary thyroid cancer or a benign thyroid nodule (not recorded which). Some clones in this sample may be carry-over from other donors' samples.

This clone was seen ten or more times. Being one base from a much bigger clone, this may be a read error. The chain combines TRBV6-2 or TRBV6-3 with TRBJ1-1; D remains unclear. This CDR3 spans 14 amino acids. Germline V gene data show CDR1 as MNHEY and CDR2 as SVGEGT. The CDR3 loop is CASSYSGWNTEALF. The CDR3 DNA is TGTGCCAGCAGTTACTCCGGTTGGAACACTGAAGCTCTCTTT.

This clone was counted at least ten times. V usage is TRBV5-1 and J usage is TRBJ1-6; a possible D gene is TRBD1 (6 bases). V lost 2 bases to trimming and J lost 6 bases, with 12 bases between them. CDR1 and CDR2 (germline): SGHRS, YFSETQ. The CDR3 is made up of 15 amino acids. The CDR3 reads CASSFTTGSNSPLHF. The CDR3 DNA reads as TGCGCCAGCAGCTTTACGACAGGTTCTAATTCACCCCTCCACTTT.

This CDR3 is CASSPEYNEQFF. The CDR3 coding sequence is TGTGCCAGCAGCCCAGAGTACAATGAGCAGTTCTTC. The gene calls are TRBV7-9 and TRBJ2-1; no clear D. Germline V gene data show CDR1 as SEHNR and CDR2 as FQNEAQ (reference sequence). The V and J ends lost 5 bases and 4 bases respectively, with 6 bases between them. The CDR3 runs 12 residues.

As for this clone: The junction and the germline gene differ at one end; a read error may be behind it. This chain joins TRBV6-1 and TRBJ2-1; 8 nucleotides match TRBD2. CDR3 length equals 15 residues. Germline V gene sequence: CDR1 MNHNS, CDR2 SASEGT. In DNA, the CDR3 is TGTGCCAGCAGTGATACTAGCGGATCCTACAATGAGGAGTTCTTC. Translated: CASSDTSGSYNEEFF.

This clone came up many times. The chain combines TRBV2 with TRBJ2-5, with D perhaps being TRBD1 or TRBD2 (5 bases each). Germline V gives CDR1 SNHLY, CDR2 FYNNEI. The V end lost 1 base, the J end lost 5 bases, and 11 bases lay between the germline ends. The CDR3 has 14 residues. CDR3 in DNA: TGTGCCAGCAGTGAAGGGACACGGAGGGAGACCCAGTACTTC. This translates into CASSEGTRRETQYF. Full variable domain (missing parts from reference TRBV2 and TRBJ2-5): EPEVTQTPSHQVTQMGQEVILRCVPISNHLYFYWYRQILGQKVEFLVSFYNNEISEKSEIFDDQFSVERPDGSNFTLKIRSTKLEDSAMYFCASSEGTRRETQYFGPGTRLLVL.

The sample holds many counts of this clone. The chain uses TRBV6-6 and TRBJ2-1; D is uncertain. The length of the CDR3 is 15 residues. Germline V CDR1 and CDR2: MNHNY, SVGAGI (reference sequence). V was pared by 1 base and J by 0 bases, with 7 bases between. The CDR3 DNA follows: TGTGCCAGCAGTTACTTAAGGACCTCCTACAATGAGCAGTTCTTC. Translation gives CASSYLRTSYNEQFF.

In its sample, this clone was seen many times. The chain carries TRBV28 and TRBJ2-2; maybe TRBD1 (5 bases). V lost 1 base, J lost 7 bases, and 10 bases lay in between. The CDR3 length is 14 residues. Germline assignment: CDR1 MDHEN and CDR2 SYDVKM. CDR3 residues: CASSLSQGFGELFF. Here the CDR3 DNA reads TGTGCCAGCAGTTTATCCCAGGGTTTCGGGGAGCTGTTTTTT. The full variable domain, in which reference TRBV28 and TRBJ2-2 provide the parts outside the CDR3, is DVKVTQSSRYLVKRTGEKVFLECVQDMDHENMFWYRQDPGLGLRLIYFSYDVKMKEKGDIPEGYSVSREKKERFSLILESASTNQTSMYLCASSLSQGFGELFFGEGSRLTVL.

Of note for this clone: A read error may account for a junction end that differs from germline. The CDR3 sequence: CASISDDRGQPQHF. CDR3 DNA: TGTGCTAGCATCTCCGACGACAGGGGTCAGCCCCAGCATTTT. The chain recombines TRBV6-1 with TRBJ1-5; 8 nucleotides line up with TRBD1. CDR1 and CDR2 from the germline V gene are MNHNS and SASEGT. The CDR3 totals 14 residues.